The rows below give T cell receptor beta chains drawn from one sample of a study of vaccination effects on CD4 cells after COVID-19. These receptors' antigens are unknown. The protocol was immunoSEQ multiplex PCR, while the TCRdb copy is restricted to in-frame clones and leaves out a portion. The table includes 20,000 or so clones, around three quarters detected once. This sample comprised CD4+ T cells from PBMCs cultured with HCoV-NL63 spike peptides, obtained before COVID-19 vaccination. These TCRs come from a human donor who received a COVID-19 vaccine. Both conserved end residues are part of each CDR3. The D gene is left open where the match is weak. Size tells how often a clone was seen (once, few, many) or the class of an expanded clone, and some rows leave it out.

>TRBJ2-1|NA|NA|TRBV3-1/TRBV3-2
CASSPRQVPYNEQFF
TGTGCCAGCAGCCCAAGACAGGTCCCCTACAATGAGCAGTTCTTC
>TRBJ2-7|TRBD1|few|TRBV5-4
CASSADRVGEQYF
TGTGCCAGCAGCGCGGACAGGGTAGGGGAGCAGTACTTC
>TRBJ2-7|TRBD1|once|TRBV2
CAIKGGQEYYEQYF
TGTGCCATCAAGGGGGGACAGGAGTATTACGAGCAGTACTTC
>TRBJ2-2|NA|NA|TRBV10-3
CAISDSANTGELFF
TGTGCCATCAGTGATTCTGCTAACACCGGGGAGCTGTTTTTT
>TRBJ2-5|NA|NA|TRBV7-9
CASSLATKETQYF
TGTGCCAGCAGCTTAGCGACCAAAGAGACCCAGTACTTC
>TRBJ1-4|NA|NA|TRBV6-6
CASSFRGRVEKLFF
TGTGCCAGCAGTTTTAGAGGGAGGGTTGAAAAACTGTTTTTT
>TRBJ1-1|TRBD1|NA|TRBV3-1/TRBV3-2
CASSQRDRLHEAFF
TGTGCCAGCAGCCAAAGGGACAGGCTTCATGAAGCTTTCTTT
>TRBJ2-7|NA|NA|TRBV10-3
CAISESPPSGTLYEQYF
TGTGCCATCAGTGAGTCGCCTCCTTCCGGGACCCTCTACGAGCAGTACTTC
>TRBJ2-7|NA|NA|TRBV29-1
CSVELFYEQYF
TGCAGCGTTGAATTGTTCTACGAGCAGTACTTC
>TRBJ1-1|TRBD1|medium-sized|TRBV10-3
CAISESGTANTEAFF
TGTGCCATCAGTGAGTCGGGGACAGCAAACACTGAAGCTTTCTTT
>TRBJ2-5|TRBD2|NA|TRBV5-6
CASSTAGGGETQYF
TGTGCCAGCAGTACGGCGGGCGGGGGAGAGACCCAGTACTTC
>TRBJ2-3|NA|once|TRBV7-2
CASSAQRQVFSTDTQYF
TGTGCCAGCAGCGCCCAGAGGCAGGTCTTTAGCACAGATACGCAGTATTTT
>TRBJ1-5|TRBD1|NA|TRBV5-1
CASRESDRGVRQPQHF
TGCGCCAGCAGAGAGTCCGACAGGGGGGTAAGGCAGCCCCAGCATTTT
>TRBJ1-4|NA|NA|TRBV29-1
CSVEDLAPTGEKLFF
TGCAGCGTTGAAGATCTGGCGCCGACGGGCGAAAAACTGTTTTTT
>TRBJ2-1|NA|NA|TRBV4-2
CASSQVNDNEQFF
TGTGCCAGCAGCCAAGTTAACGACAATGAGCAGTTCTTC
>TRBJ2-4|TRBD2|NA|TRBV10-3
CATSLAGGNIQYF
TGTGCCACCTCACTAGCGGGAGGGAACATTCAGTACTTC
>TRBJ2-7|NA|NA|TRBV11-2
CASSFARRGSSYEQYF
TGTGCCAGCAGCTTCGCAAGACGGGGAAGCTCCTACGAGCAGTACTTC
>TRBJ2-7|TRBD2|NA|TRBV2
CASSGPSGSKGEQYF
TGTGCCAGCAGTGGACCCAGCGGGAGTAAGGGCGAGCAGTACTTC
>TRBJ2-7|NA|NA|TRBV5-1
CASSHPIGRATYEQYF
TGCGCCAGCAGCCACCCCATAGGGCGGGCGACCTACGAGCAGTACTTC
>TRBJ2-1|TRBD2|once|TRBV23-1
CASSQPTPGTTGYHNYNEQFF
TGCGCCAGCAGTCAACCCACCCCCGGGACTACCGGGTACCACAACTACAATGAGCAGTTCTTC
>TRBJ1-4|NA|NA|TRBV19
CASSGLREGNEKLFF
TGTGCCAGTAGTGGCCTTCGTGAGGGTAATGAAAAACTGTTTTTT
>TRBJ2-7|NA|NA|TRBV29-1
CSTRDSLYEQYF
TGCAGCACGAGAGACAGCCTCTACGAGCAGTACTTC
>TRBJ2-7|NA|NA|TRBV19
CASSPWTQVPYEQYF
TGTGCCAGTAGTCCGTGGACCCAAGTCCCCTACGAGCAGTACTTC
>TRBJ1-6|TRBD1|NA|TRBV18
CASSPQGTGNSPLHF
TGTGCCAGCTCACCACAAGGGACAGGGAATTCACCCCTCCACTTT
>TRBJ2-2|TRBD1|NA|TRBV27
CASSSAASRGSGELFF
TGTGCCAGCAGTTCGGCAGCCTCCAGGGGGTCCGGGGAGCTGTTTTTT
>TRBJ1-1|TRBD1|NA|TRBV27
CASRRDRNTEAFF
TGTGCCAGCAGACGGGACAGGAACACTGAAGCTTTCTTT
>TRBJ1-5|NA|medium-sized|TRBV27
CASQSGQTSNQPQHF
TGTGCCAGCCAATCGGGACAAACTAGCAATCAGCCCCAGCATTTT
>TRBJ2-3|NA|NA|TRBV5-4
CASSLVYTDTQYF
TGTGCCAGCAGCTTGGTTTACACAGATACGCAGTATTTT
>TRBJ1-1|NA|NA|TRBV5-6
CASSLYPGHQNTEAFF
TGTGCCAGCAGCTTATATCCGGGACACCAGAACACTGAAGCTTTCTTT